The next 25 T cell receptor beta chains were all read from a single sample in a study of cytotoxic CD8 clonotypes in ibrutinib-treated CLL. This table comes from immunoSEQ multiplex PCR, and its TCRdb copy is limited to in-frame clones, with some not included. Here the sample spans almost 85,000 clones, about 86% being singletons. The sequenced sample was PBMCs, obtained before ibrutinib treatment. Source of these receptors: a human donor with chronic lymphocytic leukemia.

The V call is TRBV4-2, the J call TRBJ1-5; TRBD1 is a possible D gene (5 bases). Germline assignment: CDR1 LGHNA and CDR2 YNFKEQ. The CDR3 has 17 amino acids. The germline V and J ends were trimmed by 0 bases and 2 bases, with 14 bases remaining between them. The DNA of the CDR3 is TGTGCCAGCAGCCAAGATAGGGGACCCGACGGCAATCAGCCCCAGCATTTT. It specifies CASSQDRGPDGNQPQHF.

The V call is TRBV4-1, the J call TRBJ1-3, with D tentatively TRBD1 (5 bases). This CDR3 region has 15 residues. Between the trimmed V and J ends, which lost 2 bases and 1 base, there was a span of 9 bases. The germline V gene encodes CDR1 MGHRA and CDR2 YSYEKL. This CDR3 reads CASSQQTGSGNTIYF. The CDR3 DNA sequence: TGCGCCAGCAGCCAACAAACAGGATCTGGAAACACCATATATTTT.

The chain recombines TRBV7-3 with TRBJ2-5; D not resolved. Trimming pared 6 bases from V and 4 bases from J, leaving 18 bases between. This CDR3 comprises 15 residues. Germline V CDR1 and CDR2: SGHTA, FQGTGA. In DNA, the CDR3 is TGTGCCAGCAGGTCACCCGACAAGTTTTCAGAGACCCAGTACTTC. Residues: CASRSPDKFSETQYF.

This rearrangement joins TRBV9 to TRBJ2-2; the D is unclear. V was clipped by 2 bases and J by 2 bases, with 7 bases between them. The CDR3 totals 14 residues. Germline V CDR1 and CDR2: SGDLS, YYNGEE. This chain's CDR3 is CASSVDPNTGELFF. The DNA for the CDR3 is TGTGCCAGCAGCGTCGATCCAAACACCGGGGAGCTGTTTTTT.

V usage is TRBV27 and J usage is TRBJ2-3; perhaps TRBD2 as D (7 bases). With 2 bases removed from V and 5 bases from J, the gap between germline ends came to 17 bases. The CDR3 totals 16 residues. The V gene's germline CDR1 is MNHEY and CDR2 SMNVEV (reference sequence). The CDR3 region has the DNA TGTGCCAGCAGTTTAAGGGGGGTCGGGAGGAAAGATACGCAGTATTTT. Protein sequence: CASSLRGVGRKDTQYF.

This chain joins TRBV7-9 and TRBJ2-3, with 9 bases that match TRBD2. In germline, CDR1 is SEHNR, CDR2 FQNEAQ (reference sequence). There are 16 residues in the CDR3. V lost 7 bases to trimming and J lost 1 base; unmatched junction nucleotides: 9. CDR3 nucleotide sequence: TGTGCCAGCATGGGCGGGGGGGGCGCCCGCACAGATACGCAGTATTTT. This sequence encodes CASMGGGGARTDTQYF.

J is TRBJ2-2 and V is TRBV7-3; D gene unclear. Trimming left V 2 bases short and J 1 base short, with 8 bases between. The CDR3 is 15 residues long. The germline CDR1 and CDR2 sequences are SGHTA and FQGTGA. CDR3 bases: TGTGCCAGCAGCTTATATCCTGGGAACACCGGGGAGCTGTTTTTT. Translation gives CASSLYPGNTGELFF.

This rearrangement joins TRBV28 to TRBJ1-2, with D perhaps matching TRBD1 (5 bases). Trimming shortened V by 7 bases and J by 2 bases, and 17 bases separated the two germline ends. CDR3 length: 15 amino acids. Germline V gene data show CDR1 as MDHEN and CDR2 as SYDVKM. CDR3 loop: CASTRGTPDNYGYTF. As DNA, the CDR3 is TGTGCCAGCACACGTGGGACCCCGGACAACTATGGCTACACCTTC.

This clone was counted only a few times. The chain employs TRBV9 and TRBJ2-3; TRBD2 aligns across 10 bases. V dropped 0 bases and J dropped 1; count of bases not matched to a gene: 8. This CDR3 has 18 residues. The germline V gene encodes CDR1 SGDLS and CDR2 YYNGEE. Here the CDR3 DNA reads TGTGCCAGCAGCGTAGACCTCCCAGCGGGAGGGCGCACAGATACGCAGTATTTT. It is translated as CASSVDLPAGGRTDTQYF.

CDR3 nucleotides: TGTGCCAGCAGTTACCCCTCGGGACAGGGCCACTATGGCTACACCTTC. Amino acid sequence: CASSYPSGQGHYGYTF. This chain joins TRBV6-5 and TRBJ1-2; TRBD1 aligns across 9 bases. Germline-derived CDR1 and CDR2 are MNHEY and SVGAGI. V lost 2 bases, J lost 3 bases, and 7 bases stayed unmatched. The CDR3 length is 16 residues.

The genes are TRBV20-1 and TRBJ1-1; D not resolved. Trimming pared 6 bases from V and 5 bases from J, leaving 10 bases between. The CDR3 is 11 amino acids. Per the germline V gene, CDR1 is DFQATT and CDR2 is SNEGSKA (reference sequence). The CDR3 loop reads CSASAETEAFF. The CDR3 DNA reads as TGCAGTGCCTCCGCGGAGACTGAAGCTTTCTTT.

The V call is TRBV7-2, the J call TRBJ1-1; a possible D gene is TRBD1 (5 bases). In germline, CDR1 is SGHTA, CDR2 FQGNSA. The CDR3 consists of 16 residues. V was clipped by 4 bases and J by 0 bases, with 15 bases between them. CDR3 bases: TGTGCCAGCAGCTCGGGAGGGACTTCTCTGAACACTGAAGCTTTCTTT. Its protein is CASSSGGTSLNTEAFF.

This clone was observed once. The rearrangement links TRBV5-1 to TRBJ1-1, with D perhaps matching TRBD1 (5 bases). The CDR3 is 14 amino acids. Germline V gene data show CDR1 as SGHRS and CDR2 as YFSETQ. V was pared by 5 bases and J by 5 bases, with 16 bases between. CDR3 region: CASRAPGRNTEAFF. CDR3 DNA: TGCGCCAGCAGGGCTCCGGGGCGGAATACTGAAGCTTTCTTT.

This chain connects TRBV10-3 to TRBJ1-5; tentatively, D is TRBD1 (5 bases). CDR3 size: 16 residues. Germline V gives CDR1 ENHRY, CDR2 SYGVKD. CDR3 bases: TGTGCACTTGCCCCCAGGGACGCCCTTAGCAATCAGCCCCAGCATTTT. Protein product: CALAPRDALSNQPQHF.

The chain couples TRBV7-3 to TRBJ1-1; D may be TRBD1 (6 bases). Germline V gene lookup returns CDR1 SGHTA and CDR2 FQGTGA. The CDR3 consists of 15 residues. Trimming removed 0 bases at V and 1 base at J, with 9 bases between. Written as DNA, the CDR3 is TGTGCCAGCAGCTTAACCCCGGGGGCGAACACTGAAGCTTTCTTT. Translation: CASSLTPGANTEAFF.

J is TRBJ1-1 and V is TRBV5-1; 10 nucleotides match TRBD1. J gave up 2 bases and V 8 bases, and 3 bases lay outside the gene matches. Germline CDR1 reads SGHRS; CDR2 reads YFSETQ. This CDR3 contains 13 residues. The CDR3 reads CASGQGGNTEAFF. The DNA of the CDR3 is TGCGCCAGTGGACAGGGGGGAAACACTGAAGCTTTCTTT.

The rearrangement joins TRBV27 to TRBJ2-2; TRBD2 is a possible D gene (5 bases). V lost 3 bases, J lost 4 bases, and 12 bases lay in between. The CDR3 spans 15 residues. Germline V CDR1 and CDR2: MNHEY, SMNVEV (reference sequence). The CDR3 DNA reads TGTGCCAGCAGTTTTAGGCTAGCCAGCACCGGGGAGCTGTTTTTT. Translation: CASSFRLASTGELFF.

The rearrangement joins TRBV27 to TRBJ2-7, with D possibly TRBD1 on 5 matching bases. The CDR3 covers 15 residues. Germline-derived CDR1 and CDR2 are MNHEY and SMNVEV (reference sequence). The germline V and J ends were trimmed by 5 bases and 2 bases, with 16 bases remaining between them. As DNA, the CDR3 is TGTGCCAGCAGTACCTCAGGGTTTGGGGCCTACGAGCAGTACTTC. Amino acids: CASSTSGFGAYEQYF.

The rearrangement uses TRBV30 and TRBJ2-5; D may be TRBD1 or TRBD2 (6 bases each). Between the trimmed V and J ends, which lost 5 bases and 5 bases, there was a span of 12 bases. Germline V CDR1 and CDR2: GTSNPN, SVGIG (reference sequence). This CDR3 spans 12 amino acids. CDR3 protein: CAWSRGRETQYF. CDR3 coding DNA: TGTGCCTGGTCTCGGGGGCGGGAGACCCAGTACTTC.

The chain carries TRBV9 and TRBJ2-1; TRBD2 is a possible D gene (5 bases). CDR1 and CDR2 (germline): SGDLS, YYNGEE. The CDR3 contains 19 residues. The V end was cut by 0 bases, the J end by 3 bases, with 22 bases between. The CDR3 bases are TGTGCCAGCAGCGTAGGGGGAGACCTCCGAGGTCTGTTCTACAATGAGCAGTTCTTC. It specifies CASSVGGDLRGLFYNEQFF.

The chain has TRBV6-5 and TRBJ1-4; TRBD1 agrees at 8 bases. The germline V gene encodes CDR1 MNHEY and CDR2 SVGAGI. The CDR3 spans 16 residues. The junction had 8 bases not matched to a gene; V was cut back by 0 bases and J by 8 bases. The CDR3 region is CASSYSKDRVSEKLFF. CDR3 nucleotide sequence: TGTGCCAGCAGTTACTCCAAGGACAGGGTGAGCGAAAAACTGTTTTTT.

With respect to this clone: The junction departs from germline at one end; a sequencing error may be responsible. This chain uses TRBV7-7 with TRBJ2-5; D tentatively reads TRBD1 or TRBD2 (5 bases each). CDR1 is SSHAT, CDR2 FNYEAQ, per germline (reference sequence). The CDR3 is 16 amino acids. CDR3 sequence: CASSLTGQGAQETQYF. In DNA form, the CDR3 reads TGTGCTAGCAGCTTAACGGGGCAGGGTGCCCAAGAGACCCAGTACTTC.

The V and J genes are TRBV27 and TRBJ2-7; 8 bases align to TRBD1. Germline assignment: CDR1 MNHEY and CDR2 SMNVEV (reference sequence). The CDR3 runs to 18 residues. Trimming at V came to 6 bases and at J to 2 bases, leaving 18 bases not matched to a gene. The CDR3 DNA sequence: TGTGCCAGCAGGCCGGGACAGGAATTAACTTATCTCCCCTACGAGCAGTACTTC. This encodes CASRPGQELTYLPYEQYF.

Worth noting for this clone: Germline is not matched at one junction end, which may reflect a read error. The chain combines TRBV7-7 with TRBJ1-4, with 10 bases identical to TRBD1. This CDR3 is 14 amino acids long. From germline, CDR1 is SSHAT and CDR2 FNYEAQ (reference sequence). The DNA for the CDR3 is TGTGCTAGCAGCGCGGGACAGGGGTACGAAAAACTGTTTTTT. Translated: CASSAGQGYEKLFF.

The chain employs TRBV27 and TRBJ1-1; a possible D gene is TRBD1 (5 bases). The CDR3 has 14 residues. Germline CDR1 reads MNHEY; CDR2 reads SMNVEV (reference sequence). Deletions cut 6 bases from V and 1 base from J, with 12 bases between. The CDR3 is CASSPGTANTEAFF. CDR3 DNA sequence: TGTGCCAGCAGCCCCGGGACCGCGAACACTGAAGCTTTCTTT.